A single sample is the source of the 27 T cell receptor beta chains below, sequenced in a study of shared clonotypes between healthy human individuals (dated by TCRdb to 2018 to 2021). The method was the immunoSEQ multiplex PCR assay. Imported from immuneACCESS, the table was reduced by TCRdb to in-frame sequences with V and J called. These copies leave out some clones; in studies compared against another copy, an unresolved V gene accounts for under half, and the cause of the remainder is not known. For this sample there are a few million clones; roughly 93% appear just once. Of the sample, more than 1.5% is held by the ten largest clones. CD8 naive samples were obtained by positive selection for CCR7 among CD45RO-negative cells, yielding a CD45RA+CCR7+ population from which TemRA cells were excluded. Sequencing used naive CD8+ T cells from PBMCs. The cell subset or site tag for this specimen amounts to: CD45RA+CCR7+. These receptors were taken from a man younger than 35 in good health. Some clones in this sample may be carry-over from other donors' samples.

The chain uses TRBV4-1 and TRBJ2-1; 12 bases agree with TRBD2. CDR1 MGHRA and CDR2 YSYEKL come from the germline V gene. The CDR3 extends over 22 amino acids. V lost 0 bases to trimming and J lost 0 bases; unmatched junction nucleotides: 15. CDR3: CASSQDDSLTSGSASSYNEQFF. The CDR3 coding sequence is TGCGCCAGCAGCCAAGATGACTCCCTGACTAGCGGGAGCGCGAGCTCCTACAATGAGCAGTTCTTC.

The J gene is TRBJ2-1, the V gene TRBV2; 14 nucleotides match TRBD2. V shed 10 bases and J 9 bases; nucleotides not matched to a gene: 8. In germline, CDR1 is SNHLY, CDR2 FYNNEI. There are 14 residues in the CDR3. The CDR3 bases are TGTGCCATCCCGGGACTAGCGGGAGTTGTTGAGCAGTTCTTC. Its protein product is CAIPGLAGVVEQFF.

This chain uses TRBV9 with TRBJ1-1; D is undetermined. The germline CDR1 and CDR2 sequences are SGDLS and YYNGEE. V lost 4 bases to trimming and J lost 10 bases, with 26 bases between them. The CDR3 spans 16 residues. The CDR3 loop is CASSPRGVDREAGAFF. CDR3 nucleotide sequence: TGTGCCAGCAGCCCCCGCGGGGTCGATCGGGAAGCGGGAGCTTTCTTT.

This chain links TRBV11-2 with TRBJ2-3, with D tentatively TRBD2 (5 bases). Trimming left V 6 bases short and J 2 bases short, with 15 bases between. Germline lookup yields CDR1 SGHAT and CDR2 FQNNGV. The CDR3 has 15 amino acids. CDR3 in DNA: TGTGCCAGCAGGAACCGGGGAGATTTCACAGATACGCAGTATTTT. Protein sequence: CASRNRGDFTDTQYF.

Here the CDR3 DNA reads TGTGCCAGCAGTTTCGGCAGGGGGACCTCCTACGAGCAGTACTTC. Its translation is CASSFGRGTSYEQYF. The chain is built from TRBV27 and TRBJ2-7; 7 nucleotides line up with TRBD1. CDR1 and CDR2 from the germline V gene are MNHEY and SMNVEV (reference sequence). Trimming removed 3 bases from V and 0 bases from J; junction bases left unmatched: 5. The CDR3 extends over 15 amino acids.

This chain connects TRBV6-1 to TRBJ1-3, with 7 bases lining up with TRBD1. The CDR3 consists of 14 residues. CDR1 is MNHNS and CDR2 is SASEGT in the germline V gene. V gave up 6 bases and J gave up 4 bases; unmatched junction bases: 6. CDR3 residues: CASSDRVSGNTIYF. CDR3 DNA sequence: TGTGCCAGCAGCGACAGGGTTTCGGGAAACACCATATATTTT.

V and J are TRBV4-3 and TRBJ1-2, with D possibly TRBD1 on 5 matching bases. V lost 7 bases to trimming and J lost 5 bases, with 17 bases between them. The length of the CDR3 is 14 residues. CDR1 is LGHNA and CDR2 is YSLEER in the germline V gene. This chain's CDR3 is CASKGAGGNYGYTF. The CDR3, as DNA: TGCGCCAGCAAAGGGGCCGGGGGTAATTATGGCTACACCTTC.

The rearrangement links TRBV28 to TRBJ2-3, with D possibly being TRBD2 (6 bases). Trimming took 3 bases from V and 6 from J, leaving 16 bases between them. The CDR3 is made up of 15 amino acids. Looked up from germline, CDR1 is MDHEN and CDR2 is SYDVKM. The CDR3 DNA is TGTGCCAGCAGTTTCGCGCAGGAGGGCCTGGATACGCAGTATTTT. Translating gives CASSFAQEGLDTQYF.

The chain recombines TRBV27 with TRBJ2-3; D unclear. Germline V gene data show CDR1 as MNHEY and CDR2 as SMNVEV (reference sequence). The CDR3 is 16 residues long. Trimming shortened V by 3 bases and J by 0 bases, and 13 bases separated the two germline ends. The CDR3 nucleotides read TGTGCCAGCAGTTTTTTCGCGGTTTCTAGCACAGATACGCAGTATTTT. Encoded protein: CASSFFAVSSTDTQYF.

The V call is TRBV27, the J call TRBJ2-5; 8 nucleotides align to TRBD2. The CDR3 contains 17 residues. J lost 5 bases, V lost 6 bases, and 17 bases had no gene match. Germline lookup yields CDR1 MNHEY and CDR2 SMNVEV (reference sequence). CDR3 loop: CASRPLRREGRGETQYF. In DNA, the CDR3 is TGTGCCAGCAGACCTCTCCGACGGGAGGGCCGTGGGGAGACCCAGTACTTC.

The J gene is TRBJ1-1, the V gene TRBV5-8; D is uncertain. Germline loops: CDR1 SGHTS, CDR2 YDEGEE. The CDR3 is 15 residues long. Trimming shortened V by 2 bases and J by 5 bases, and 16 bases separated the two germline ends. CDR3 residues: CASSFHEGSGTEAFF. The CDR3 DNA follows: TGTGCCAGCAGCTTTCATGAAGGATCGGGGACTGAAGCTTTCTTT.

The rearrangement joins TRBV7-7 to TRBJ1-2; no reliable D call. The CDR3 loop spans 13 amino acids. V was shortened by 2 bases and J by 4 bases, with 8 bases between the two germline ends. Germline CDR1 reads SSHAT; CDR2 reads FNYEAQ (reference sequence). CDR3 nucleotides: TGTGCCAGCAGCTTACGGGAGACCTATGGCTACACCTTC. Its protein is CASSLRETYGYTF.

The chain has TRBV7-8 and TRBJ1-1; 7 bases are shared with TRBD1. Germline V gives CDR1 SGHVS, CDR2 FQNEAQ. The CDR3 is 15 residues long. The ends lost 0 bases at V and 3 bases at J; junction bases unmatched: 4. CDR3 sequence reads: CASSLAEGAHTEAFF. The CDR3 bases are TGTGCCAGCAGCTTAGCGGAGGGGGCGCACACTGAAGCTTTCTTT.

Notes on this clone: This sample also contains other DNA sequences that code for the same CDR3. The chain couples TRBV11-2 to TRBJ2-3; D remains unclear. The CDR3 runs to 13 residues. V was pared by 1 base and J by 6 bases, with 8 bases between. The germline gives CDR1 SGHAT, CDR2 FQNNGV. The CDR3 protein is CASSLGSWDTQYF. The CDR3 bases are TGTGCCAGCAGCTTAGGTTCATGGGATACGCAGTATTTT. Based on the CDR3 plus reference TRBV11-2 and TRBJ2-3, the full variable domain is EAGVAQSPRYKIIEKRQSVAFWCNPISGHATLYWYQQILGQGPKLLIQFQNNGVVDDSQLPKDRFSAERLKGVDSTLKIQPAKLEDSAVYLCASSLGSWDTQYFGPGTRLTVL.

V is TRBV19 and J is TRBJ1-1, with a weak D call TRBD1 (6 bases). Trimming left V 9 bases short and J 4 bases short, with 18 bases between. Germline V gene lookup returns CDR1 LNHDA and CDR2 SQIVND (reference sequence). This CDR3 is built from 14 residues. The CDR3 protein is CASEAGGLGTEAFF. The DNA of the CDR3 is TGTGCCAGCGAGGCCGGGGGCTTAGGCACTGAAGCTTTCTTT. The variable domain in full, completed from reference TRBV19 and TRBJ1-1, reads DGGITQSPKYLFRKEGQNVTLSCEQNLNHDAMYWYRQDPGQGLRLIYYSQIVNDFQKGDIAEGYSVSREKKESFPLTVTSAQKNPTAFYLCASEAGGLGTEAFFGQGTRLTVV.

This chain uses TRBV5-6 with TRBJ2-7; 11 bases map to TRBD2. Germline loops: CDR1 SGHDT, CDR2 YYEEEE. The length of the CDR3 is 16 residues. V trimming: 3 bases; J trimming: 1 base; junction bases outside the gene matches: 6. This CDR3 reads CASSSGGLAESYEQYF. CDR3 coding DNA: TGTGCCAGCAGCTCCGGGGGACTAGCGGAGTCCTACGAGCAGTACTTC.

The chain recombines TRBV6-5 with TRBJ2-3; no clear D. The length of the CDR3 is 14 residues. Germline V gene data show CDR1 as MNHEY and CDR2 as SVGAGI. Trimming removed 5 bases at V and 0 bases at J, with 9 bases between. In DNA form, the CDR3 reads TGTGCCAGCAGTGACGGACCAAGCACAGATACGCAGTATTTT. Translated: CASSDGPSTDTQYF.

The CDR3 reads CASSQEGSGSREYF. The CDR3 nucleotides are TGCGCCAGCAGCCAAGAGGGTAGCGGGAGCCGTGAGTACTTC. The V call is TRBV4-1, the J call TRBJ2-7; TRBD2 aligns across 9 bases. CDR1 is MGHRA, CDR2 YSYEKL, per germline. The CDR3 totals 14 residues. Trimming cost V 0 bases and J 11 bases; bases outside gene matches: 8.

V usage is TRBV11-2 and J usage is TRBJ2-3; D is unresolved. The CDR3 totals 12 residues. V was shortened by 5 bases and J by 4 bases, with 7 bases between the two germline ends. Germline lookup yields CDR1 SGHAT and CDR2 FQNNGV. CDR3 nucleotide sequence: TGTGCCAGCAGCCTCCAACCAGATACGCAGTATTTT. Amino acid sequence: CASSLQPDTQYF.

Only a few counts were recorded for this clone. The chain recombines TRBV28 with TRBJ2-1; 7 bases are shared with TRBD1. This CDR3 contains 14 residues. J lost 3 bases, V lost 6 bases, and 5 bases had no gene match. The germline V gene encodes CDR1 MDHEN and CDR2 SYDVKM. The CDR3 nucleotides read TGTGCCAGCAGGGCCGGGACAGTCTACAATGAGCAGTTCTTC. This gives the protein CASRAGTVYNEQFF.

The chain uses TRBV11-2 and TRBJ2-1, with D maybe TRBD2 (5 bases). This CDR3 has 16 amino acids. From germline, CDR1 is SGHAT and CDR2 FQNNGV. The V gene lost 1 base and the J gene lost 8 bases, with 18 bases spanning the gap. The CDR3 loop reads CASSLALRAGPHEQFF. CDR3 nucleotides: TGTGCCAGCAGCTTAGCCTTAAGGGCGGGTCCCCATGAGCAGTTCTTC.

Note on this clone: Other DNA sequences in this sample translate to the same CDR3. The V gene is TRBV7-3, the J gene TRBJ2-3, with D hard to call. Germline lookup yields CDR1 SGHTA and CDR2 FQGTGA. The CDR3 has 12 residues. Deletions cut 1 base from V and 4 bases from J, with 3 bases between. The CDR3 is CASSLRADTQYF. In DNA, the CDR3 is TGTGCCAGCAGCTTAAGGGCAGATACGCAGTATTTT.

Of note for this clone: Other nucleotide sequences in the sample specify the same CDR3. The chain has TRBV10-3 and TRBJ2-1, with 8 bases lining up with TRBD2. Per germline, CDR1 ENHRY and CDR2 SYGVKD. Trimming removed 3 bases from V and 1 base from J; junction bases left unmatched: 2. This CDR3 has 15 residues. The chain's CDR3 is CAISETSGSYNEQFF. The CDR3, as DNA: TGTGCCATCAGTGAAACTAGCGGATCCTACAATGAGCAGTTCTTC.

The V call is TRBV28, the J call TRBJ2-7, with TRBD2 matching over 9 bases. Trimming took 4 bases from V and 3 from J; bases not matched to a gene: 10. Per the germline V gene, CDR1 is MDHEN and CDR2 is SYDVKM. CDR3 size: 16 residues. DNA of the CDR3: TGTGCCAGCAGTTCCTCTCACGAAGCGGGAGGCTACGAGCAGTACTTC. Amino acid sequence: CASSSSHEAGGYEQYF.

J is TRBJ1-2 and V is TRBV28; D call uncertain. CDR3 size: 13 residues. Germline V gives CDR1 MDHEN, CDR2 SYDVKM. With 1 base removed from V and 6 bases from J, the gap between germline ends came to 9 bases. CDR3 nucleotides: TGTGCCAGCAGTTTATCGGTAGCGGATGGCTACACCTTC. Residues: CASSLSVADGYTF.

The chain recombines TRBV27 with TRBJ2-7, with 8 nucleotides matching TRBD2. CDR3 length: 14 residues. The germline V gene encodes CDR1 MNHEY and CDR2 SMNVEV (reference sequence). With V trimmed by 3 bases and J by 6 bases, 7 bases remained unmatched. CDR3 sequence: CASSFAGGGIEQYF. CDR3 bases: TGTGCCAGCAGTTTTGCCGGGGGGGGGATCGAGCAGTACTTC.

The chain is built from TRBV9 and TRBJ2-3; 7 nucleotides align to TRBD1. The length of the CDR3 is 15 residues. From germline, CDR1 is SGDLS and CDR2 YYNGEE. J was trimmed by 5 bases and V by 7 bases; bases with no gene match: 13. CDR3 nucleotide sequence: TGTGCCAGCTCCGCACCCAACAGGGGTAAAGATACGCAGTATTTT. Translated, it gives CASSAPNRGKDTQYF.